These 11 T cell receptor beta chains were all obtained from the same sample, sequenced in a study of T-cell memory formation after mild COVID-19 (dated by TCRdb to 2020 to 2023). The library was built by means of 5' RACE. Instrument on record: Illumina NovaSeq 6000. In TCRdb, the public reads were trimmed at Q25 with fastp and aligned with MiXCR, with productive beta chains retained. Identical CDR3 proteins give one entry, which carries the most common genes and DNA. The sample has over 350,000 distinct CDR3 sequences on record, 15% to 20% of them singletons. The top ten clones comprise roughly 21% of the sample. Sequenced input: PBMCs or a T cell subset sorted from them (not recorded which). Receptor source: a man younger than 30 who had mild COVID-19 (a few samples of this study predate the infection). The sample titles of this study are shuffled in the database, so cell type and time point are left out; the donor was told from shared clones.

The genes are TRBV20-1 and TRBJ2-5, with D possibly TRBD1 on 5 matching bases. The germline V gene has CDR1 DFQATT and CDR2 SNEGSKA (reference sequence). The V end lost 3 bases, the J end lost 5 bases, and 10 bases lay between the germline ends. CDR3 length equals 12 residues. The CDR3 DNA sequence: TGCAGTGCTAGGGCCAGGGTGGAGACCCAGTACTTC. Amino acid sequence: CSARARVETQYF.

There are a few counts of this clonotype. This rearrangement joins TRBV4-3 to TRBJ2-2, with 7 bases identical to TRBD1. Germline V CDR1 and CDR2: LGHNA, YSLEER. The CDR3 has 15 amino acids. V was clipped by 4 bases and J by 7 bases; unmatched bases: 9. The CDR3: CASSLPPQGDGELFF. DNA for the CDR3: TGCGCCAGCAGCCTCCCTCCCCAGGGGGACGGGGAGCTGTTTTTT.

This clonotype appeared a few times. The chain employs TRBV7-2 and TRBJ2-1, with unresolved D. Germline assignment: CDR1 SGHTA and CDR2 FQGNSA. Trimming took 5 bases from V and 6 from J, leaving 11 bases between them. The CDR3 sequence is 13 residues long. The CDR3 bases are TGTGCCAGCAGCCCGTACCTTTTCAATGAGCAGTTCTTC. This gives the protein CASSPYLFNEQFF.

V usage is TRBV20-1 and J usage is TRBJ1-1; a possible D gene is TRBD1 (5 bases). Germline assignment: CDR1 DFQATT and CDR2 SNEGSKA (reference sequence). This CDR3 spans 12 amino acids. CDR3 bases: TGCAGGGCCCCCAGGGAAGACACTGAAGCTTTCTTT. The encoded protein is CRAPREDTEAFF.

In this sample, this clonotype turned up a few times. The rearrangement links TRBV11-2 to TRBJ2-1; D remains unclear. Germline values: CDR1 SGHAT, CDR2 FQNNGV. The V and J ends lost 3 bases and 0 bases respectively, with 9 bases between them. CDR3 length: 15 residues. This chain's CDR3 is CASSFAVSSYNEQFF. The CDR3 DNA reads as TGTGCCAGCAGCTTTGCGGTGAGCTCCTACAATGAGCAGTTCTTC.

The chain carries TRBV24-1 and TRBJ2-3; D perhaps matches TRBD1 (6 bases). Trimming stripped 0 bases from V and 4 bases from J, with 10 bases between. The CDR3 sequence is 15 residues long. Germline V lookup: CDR1 KGHDR, CDR2 SFDVKD. Written as DNA, the CDR3 is TGTGCCACCAGTGATTTGAAGGGGGTCCCAGATACGCAGTATTTT. Translation: CATSDLKGVPDTQYF.

The chain combines TRBV12-3 or TRBV12-4 with TRBJ2-5; no firm D call. V lost 6 bases and J lost 5, with 19 bases in between. The CDR3 is 15 residues long. In DNA, the CDR3 is TGTGCCAGCAGCTTATTGTACCGGCGTAGGGAGACCCAGTACTTC. Translation gives CASSLLYRRRETQYF.

Only a few counts were recorded for this clonotype. The V gene is TRBV6-2 or TRBV6-3, the J gene TRBJ2-1, with TRBD2 matching 7 bases. V trimming: 3 bases; J trimming: 10 bases; junction bases outside the gene matches: 15. Germline values: CDR1 MNHEY, CDR2 SVGEGT. The CDR3 runs 16 residues. This chain's CDR3 is CASSYEAGERHGEQFF. In nucleotides, the CDR3 is TGTGCCAGCAGTTATGAGGCGGGGGAACGCCATGGAGAGCAGTTCTTC.

This clonotype has a handful of counts. The chain uses TRBV20-1 and TRBJ2-7; 8 nucleotides align to TRBD1. The germline gives CDR1 DFQATT, CDR2 SNEGSKA (reference sequence). The CDR3 totals 13 residues. Unmatched junction bases numbered 9, after V lost 3 bases and J lost 8 bases. CDR3 region: CSARDRVGKQQYV. CDR3 nucleotides: TGCAGTGCTAGGGACAGGGTAGGGAAGCAGCAGTACGTC.

In this sample, this clonotype turned up a few times. The CDR3 here is CASSVVAGGPHEQFF. CDR3 nucleotide sequence: TGTGCCAGCAGTGTAGTAGCGGGGGGGCCTCATGAGCAGTTCTTC. The rearrangement uses TRBV6-4 and TRBJ2-1, with 11 positions matching TRBD2. Germline CDR1 MRHNA, CDR2 SNTAGT. The V segment lost 4 bases and the J segment 8 bases; nucleotides outside the gene matches: 7. The CDR3 consists of 15 residues.

This clonotype was seen more than once but under ten times. CDR3 nucleotides: TGTGCCAGCAGCTTACGTAATGGGGTACCCCAAGAGACCCAGTACTTC. Its protein product is CASSLRNGVPQETQYF. The chain joins TRBV11-2 to TRBJ2-5; D gene uncertain. CDR3 size: 16 residues. Per germline, CDR1 SGHAT and CDR2 FQNNGV. The V gene lost 2 bases and the J gene lost 1 base, with 14 bases spanning the gap.